A single sample gave rise to the 10 T cell receptor beta chains below, sequenced in a study of response to subunit inactivated influenza vaccine. TCRdb passed the RT-PCR reads through MiXCR, listing each CDR3 protein once. Among 500,000 to 650,000 distinct CDR3 sequences listed, about 8% were seen once. The starting material was PBMCs from blood, obtained about 24 months after vaccination. The origin of the receptors is a man between 50 and 75 years old who received an inactivated influenza vaccine.

Many counts were recorded for this clonotype. This chain links TRBV27 with TRBJ2-1; D may be TRBD2 (6 bases). Germline V lookup: CDR1 MNHEY, CDR2 SMNVEV (reference sequence). The CDR3 has 16 residues. The V end was cut by 8 bases, the J end by 7 bases, with 24 bases between. This chain's CDR3 is CASAQGMARGINEQFF. The CDR3 DNA follows: TGTGCCAGCGCCCAAGGAATGGCCCGGGGGATTAATGAGCAGTTCTTC.

The chain joins TRBV20-1 to TRBJ2-5; TRBD2 aligns across 8 bases. CDR3 length equals 17 residues. Germline V gene lookup returns CDR1 DFQATT and CDR2 SNEGSKA (reference sequence). The junction had 13 bases not matched to a gene; V was cut back by 3 bases and J by 1 base. Here the CDR3 reads CSARSPTGGPSQETQYF. CDR3 sequence (DNA): TGCAGTGCTAGGTCCCCTACGGGAGGGCCAAGCCAAGAGACCCAGTACTTC.

The CDR3 nucleotides are TGCAGCGTTGAACCCTACATTCAGTACTTC. It codes for CSVEPYIQYF. The V call is TRBV29-1, the J call TRBJ2-4; D not certain. The CDR3 totals 10 residues. Germline V gene lookup returns CDR1 SQVTM and CDR2 ANQGSEA. Between the trimmed V and J ends, which lost 2 bases and 8 bases, there was a span of 4 bases.

The V call is TRBV24-1, the J call TRBJ2-1; 10 bases match TRBD2. V gave up 4 bases and J gave up 11 bases; unmatched junction bases: 16. Germline CDR1 is KGHDR and CDR2 is SFDVKD. This CDR3 spans 17 amino acids. DNA for the CDR3: TGTGCCACCAGTGACTTCACTAGCGGGAATTACCGGGAGCAGCAGTTCTTC. This gives the protein CATSDFTSGNYREQQFF.

This clonotype was detected only a few times. Here the CDR3 DNA reads TGCAGTGCTGACGTTCCAGGGGCAACTAATGAAAAACTGTTTTTT. Translation: CSADVPGATNEKLFF. This chain links TRBV20-1 with TRBJ1-4; possibly TRBD1 for D (6 bases). The CDR3 runs to 15 residues. Germline V gene sequence: CDR1 DFQATT, CDR2 SNEGSKA (reference sequence). V shed 5 bases and J shed 0 bases, with 13 bases lying between them.

At least ten counts were recorded for this clonotype. V and J are TRBV6-5 and TRBJ2-7, with 9 bases identical to TRBD1. J lost 3 bases, V lost 1 base, and 7 bases had no gene match. The CDR3 covers 16 residues. The V gene's germline CDR1 is MNHEY and CDR2 SVGAGI. CDR3 sequence reads: CASSYLSPGQGYEQYF. CDR3 in DNA: TGTGCCAGCAGTTACTTAAGCCCGGGACAGGGCTACGAGCAGTACTTC.

CDR3 loop: CAWADAQGAYEQFF. Written as DNA, the CDR3 is TGTGCCTGGGCGGACGCACAGGGGGCTTATGAGCAGTTCTTC. This chain connects TRBV30 to TRBJ2-1, with 9 bases lining up with TRBD1. This CDR3 region has 14 residues. V dropped 5 bases and J dropped 8; count of bases not matched to a gene: 10. Germline V gives CDR1 GTSNPN, CDR2 SVGIG (reference sequence).

In this sample, this clonotype turned up many times. The rearrangement uses TRBV28 and TRBJ2-4, with D tentatively TRBD2 (5 bases). Germline V gene sequence: CDR1 MDHEN, CDR2 SYDVKM. This CDR3 contains 15 residues. V was pared by 2 bases and J by 3 bases, with 11 bases between. CDR3: CASSLDIANKNIQYF. The CDR3 DNA reads TGTGCCAGCAGTTTAGACATAGCGAACAAAAACATTCAGTACTTC.

This clonotype was detected only a few times. The V and J genes are TRBV3-1 and TRBJ2-3; TRBD2 agrees at 7 bases. Germline CDR1 and CDR2: LGHDT and YNNKEL (reference sequence). The CDR3 has 15 amino acids. The junction had 6 bases not matched to a gene; V was cut back by 6 bases and J by 0 bases. CDR3 sequence (DNA): TGTGCCAGCAGGGAAGCGGGATCTAGCACAGATACGCAGTATTTT. Amino acids: CASREAGSSTDTQYF.

This clonotype showed up just a few times. This chain joins TRBV19 and TRBJ2-2; 8 bases match TRBD1. CDR3 length equals 14 residues. CDR1 and CDR2 (germline): LNHDA, SQIVND (reference sequence). Unmatched junction bases numbered 4, after V lost 4 bases and J lost 6 bases. CDR3 coding DNA: TGTGCCAGTAGTAGGTCGGACAGGGCCGGGGAGCTGTTTTTT. Its translation: CASSRSDRAGELFF.